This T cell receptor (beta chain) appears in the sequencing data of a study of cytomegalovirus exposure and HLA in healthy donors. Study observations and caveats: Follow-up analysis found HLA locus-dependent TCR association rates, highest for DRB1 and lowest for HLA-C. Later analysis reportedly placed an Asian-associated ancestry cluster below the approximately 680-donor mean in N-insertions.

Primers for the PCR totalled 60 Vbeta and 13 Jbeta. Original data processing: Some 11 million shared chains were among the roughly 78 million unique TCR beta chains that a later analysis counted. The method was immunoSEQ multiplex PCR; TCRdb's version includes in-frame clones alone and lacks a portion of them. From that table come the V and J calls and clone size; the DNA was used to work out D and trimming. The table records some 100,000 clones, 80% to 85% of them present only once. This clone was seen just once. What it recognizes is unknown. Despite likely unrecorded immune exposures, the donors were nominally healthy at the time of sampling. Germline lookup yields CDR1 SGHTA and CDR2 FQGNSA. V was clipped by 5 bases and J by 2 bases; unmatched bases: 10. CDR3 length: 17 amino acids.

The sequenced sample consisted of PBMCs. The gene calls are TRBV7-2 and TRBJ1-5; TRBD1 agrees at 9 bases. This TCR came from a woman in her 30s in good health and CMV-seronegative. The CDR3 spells CASSPVGTGFGNQPQHF. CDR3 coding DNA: TGTGCCAGCAGCCCCGTCGGGACAGGGTTCGGCAATCAGCCCCAGCATTTT.